These 5 T cell receptor beta chains originate from one sample sequenced in a study of blood T cells in healthy people across ages. A second PCR, run for about 6 to 11 cycles, used a sample-barcoded 5' primer plus a J-beta primer mix. Each CDR3 protein gets one entry after TCRdb re-called the 5' RACE reads with MiXCR. The sample lists 1.5 million to 2 million distinct CDR3 sequences; roughly 28% were seen once. Sequencing used blood. The source is a woman aged 25 to 45 in good health.

This sequence joins TRBV7-8 and TRBJ2-3; 10 bases are a match to TRBD2. This CDR3 is built from 16 residues. Germline V CDR1 and CDR2: SGHVS, FQNEAQ. V lost 2 bases and J lost 4; bases outside the gene matches: 6. In DNA, the CDR3 is TGTGCCAGCAGCTTAAATGTAGCGGGAGGTCCAGATACGCAGTATTTT. Protein product: CASSLNVAGGPDTQYF.

The table lists this clonotype with many counts. The J gene is TRBJ2-4, the V gene TRBV18; no clear D. The CDR3 is 12 residues long. V shed 6 bases and J shed 6 bases, with 9 bases lying between them. Germline assignment: CDR1 KGHSH and CDR2 LQKENI. The CDR3 region is CASSVQSNIQYF. As DNA, the CDR3 is TGTGCCAGCTCGGTGCAGTCAAACATTCAGTACTTC.

The chain recombines TRBV11-2 with TRBJ2-1, with 12 bases fitting TRBD2. Germline V lookup: CDR1 SGHAT, CDR2 FQNNGV. The CDR3 contains 15 residues. V trimming: 2 bases; J trimming: 13 bases; junction bases outside the gene matches: 9. CDR3 amino acids: CASSLWSSGGGEQFF. In DNA, the CDR3 is TGTGCCAGCAGCTTATGGTCTAGCGGGGGGGGAGAACAGTTCTTC.

As to this clonotype: This may stem from a read error, because a much larger clone lies one nucleotide away. The V gene is TRBV12-3 or TRBV12-4, the J gene TRBJ2-4; D call uncertain. This CDR3 has 11 amino acids. Between the trimmed V and J ends, which lost 6 bases and 2 bases, there was a span of 2 bases. As DNA, the CDR3 is TGTGCCAGCAGGCCCAAAAACATTCAGTACTTC. This gives the protein CASRPKNIQYF.

This rearrangement joins TRBV27 to TRBJ2-7; D possibly corresponds to TRBD1 (5 bases). Germline CDR1 and CDR2: MNHEY and SMNVEV (reference sequence). V was clipped by 2 bases and J by 3 bases, with 17 bases between them. This CDR3 is built from 16 residues. The chain's CDR3 is CASSLRKQGLNYEQYF. CDR3 bases: TGTGCCAGCAGTTTAAGGAAGCAGGGATTGAACTACGAGCAGTACTTC.